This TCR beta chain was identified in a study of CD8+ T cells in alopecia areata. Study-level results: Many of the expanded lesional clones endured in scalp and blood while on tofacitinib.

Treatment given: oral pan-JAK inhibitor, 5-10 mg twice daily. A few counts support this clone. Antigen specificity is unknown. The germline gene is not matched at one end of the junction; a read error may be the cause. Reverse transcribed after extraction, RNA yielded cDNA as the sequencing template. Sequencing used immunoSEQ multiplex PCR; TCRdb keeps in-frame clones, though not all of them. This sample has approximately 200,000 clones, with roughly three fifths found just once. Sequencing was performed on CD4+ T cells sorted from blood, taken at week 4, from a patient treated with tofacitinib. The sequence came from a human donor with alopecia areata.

CDR3 coding DNA: TGTGCTAGCAGCTCCGGACTAGCGGAGACCCAGTACTTC. Translating gives CASSSGLAETQYF. The chain uses TRBV7-7 and TRBJ2-5, with 9 bases aligning to TRBD2. Germline-derived CDR1 and CDR2 are SSHAT and FNYEAQ (reference sequence). The CDR3 spans 13 residues.